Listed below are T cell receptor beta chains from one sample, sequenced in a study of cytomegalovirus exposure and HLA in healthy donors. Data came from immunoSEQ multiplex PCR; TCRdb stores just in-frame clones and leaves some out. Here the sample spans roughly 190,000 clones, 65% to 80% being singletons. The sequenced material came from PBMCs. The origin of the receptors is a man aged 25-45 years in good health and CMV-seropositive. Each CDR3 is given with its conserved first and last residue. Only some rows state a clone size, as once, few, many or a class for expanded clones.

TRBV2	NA	CASSRDSYPPQHF
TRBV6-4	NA	CASSVNSNSPLHF
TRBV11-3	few	CASSLDVGDTYEQYF
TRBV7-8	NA	CASSRGSGQPQHF
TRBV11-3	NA	CASSFPGLAGPAPLEQYF
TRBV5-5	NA	CASSLQGLYATNEKLFF
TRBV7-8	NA	CASSLSGSGTGELFF
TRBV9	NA	CASSAFYGYTF
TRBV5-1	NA	CASSLVPQGISRNQPQHF
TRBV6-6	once	CASRNLAGVSYEQYF
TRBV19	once	CASSYEVNTEAFF
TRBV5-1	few	CASSLGEDNQPQHF
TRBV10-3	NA	CAISESTPVNTEAFF
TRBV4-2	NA	CASSPPSGETQYF
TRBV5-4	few	CASSLVGQTNEQFF
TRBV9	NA	CASSVGTGVPEAFF
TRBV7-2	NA	CASRPTGGRSPLHF
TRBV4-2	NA	CASSRTGSSYEQYF
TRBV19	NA	CASSRSSGGDANYGYTF
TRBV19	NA	CASSIGRTGALNTEAFF
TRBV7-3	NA	CASSPRAAGELFF
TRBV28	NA	CASSLLQGAQGYTF
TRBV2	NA	CASSEGGSGTDTQYF
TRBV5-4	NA	CASSLVGGRALSIQYF
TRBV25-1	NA	CASSVGHQKLFF
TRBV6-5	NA	CASLINEQGIEQFF
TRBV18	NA	CASSPFNFGQGVKYEQYF
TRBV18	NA	CASSPLGQGTDTQYF
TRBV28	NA	CASNTYGTGGANTEAFF
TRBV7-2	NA	CASSLSGQKGQPQHF
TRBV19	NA	CASRSTGPGANVLTF